A selection of T cell receptor beta chains follows, all from one sample in a study of T cells in Graves' hyperthyroidism and ophthalmopathy. TCRdb used MiXCR to reprocess the multiplex PCR reads, holding one entry per CDR3 protein. There are about 400,000 distinct CDR3 sequences in the sample; about 16% occur only once, and 32% lies in the top ten. Sequencing was done on a sample of blood. These receptors came from a woman aged 25 to 39 with Graves' hyperthyroidism. The CDR3 runs from the conserved cysteine through the conserved F or W. D genes are given only for firm matches. Size tells how often a clone was seen (once, few, many) or the class of an expanded clone, and some rows leave it out.

-	many	TRBJ2-1	TRBV14	CASSQAIMWNEQFF	TGTGCCAGCAGCCAAGCAATCATGTGGAATGAGCAGTTCTTC
-	-	TRBJ2-3	TRBV20-1	CSARVIESTDTQYF	TGCAGTGCTAGAGTTATAGAGAGCACAGATACGCAGTATTTT
TRBD1	many	TRBJ1-5	TRBV12-3/TRBV12-4	CASSAQGAWQPQHF	TGTGCCAGCAGTGCACAGGGGGCCTGGCAGCCCCAGCATTTT
-	many	TRBJ2-7	TRBV20-1	CSASLGPLEQYF	TGCAGTGCTAGTCTGGGTCCGTTGGAGCAGTACTTC
-	-	TRBJ1-2	TRBV27	CASSFSLVANYGYTF	TGTGCCAGCAGTTTCTCCCTAGTAGCTAACTATGGCTACACCTTC
-	-	TRBJ1-5	TRBV20-1	CSAWAGGRLDQPQHF	TGCAGTGCTTGGGCCGGGGGCAGACTCGATCAGCCCCAGCATTTT
-	few	TRBJ2-5	TRBV5-1	CASSSPSVQETQYF	TGCGCCAGCAGCTCCCCTTCAGTCCAAGAGACCCAGTACTTC
TRBD2	-	TRBJ2-2	TRBV7-7	CASSRRRLAGGANTGELFF	TGTGCCAGCAGCCGACGGCGACTAGCGGGGGGGGCGAACACCGGGGAGCTGTTTTTT
-	many	TRBJ1-1	TRBV2	CASSRTKGGTEAFF	TGTGCCAGCAGCCGCACGAAGGGGGGGACTGAAGCTTTCTTT
TRBD2	few	TRBJ2-5	TRBV14	CASSPLGLADPQETQYF	TGTGCCAGCAGCCCGTTGGGACTAGCGGACCCCCAAGAGACCCAGTACTTC
TRBD1	many	TRBJ1-2	TRBV5-6	CASSLRTGGAYYGYTF	TGTGCCAGCAGTTTAAGAACAGGGGGCGCGTACTATGGCTACACCTTC
-	many	TRBJ2-3	TRBV28	CASSLISDTQYF	TGTGCCAGCAGTTTAATTTCAGATACGCAGTATTTT
TRBD2	-	TRBJ2-4	TRBV6-1	CASSRTSSGPKNIQYF	TGTGCCAGCAGCCGGACTAGTAGTGGGCCAAAAAACATTCAGTACTTC
-	many	TRBJ1-2	TRBV11-2	CASSLASNYGYTF	TGTGCCAGCAGCTTAGCCAGTAACTATGGCTACACCTTC
-	many	TRBJ1-5	TRBV20-1	CSAIKQGGRGQPQHF	TGCAGTGCTATTAAACAGGGTGGTAGAGGTCAGCCCCAGCATTTT
TRBD2	many	TRBJ2-7	TRBV30	CAWRVRDYHEQYF	TGTGCCTGGAGGGTCCGGGACTACCACGAGCAGTACTTC
TRBD1	few	TRBJ1-2	TRBV29-1	CSVSPGTGGGYTF	TGCAGCGTGAGCCCGGGGACAGGGGGGGGCTACACCTTC
-	many	TRBJ2-7	TRBV12-3/TRBV12-4	CASSPWGDEQYF	TGTGCCAGCAGCCCATGGGGCGACGAGCAGTACTTC
TRBD1	many	TRBJ2-7	TRBV6-5	CASSQDRAERASYEQYF	TGTGCCAGCAGTCAGGACAGGGCGGAGCGGGCTTCCTACGAGCAGTACTTC
-	many	TRBJ2-3	TRBV7-9	CASRPRELGLADTQYF	TGTGCCAGCAGACCCCGGGAACTCGGATTGGCGGATACGCAGTATTTT
-	-	TRBJ2-4	TRBV29-1	CSVEDGAKNIQYF	TGCAGCGTTGAAGATGGGGCCAAAAACATTCAGTACTTC
TRBD2	-	TRBJ2-3	TRBV19	CASSIGGGSRTDTQYF	TGTGCCAGTAGTATAGGAGGCGGGAGCCGCACAGATACGCAGTATTTT
TRBD2	many	TRBJ2-7	TRBV28	CASSFGRAHEQYF	TGTGCCAGCAGTTTCGGGAGGGCCCACGAGCAGTACTTC
TRBD1	-	TRBJ1-1	TRBV7-2	CASSRNRGNTEAFF	TGTGCCAGCAGCCGTAACAGGGGTAACACTGAAGCTTTCTTT
-	many	TRBJ1-1	TRBV12-3/TRBV12-4	CASKSDPNTEAFF	TGTGCCAGCAAGTCGGACCCGAACACTGAAGCTTTCTTT
-	few	TRBJ2-5	TRBV6-1	CASSEDAQYF	TGTGCCAGCAGTGAAGACGCCCAGTACTTC
-	-	TRBJ2-2	TRBV10-3	CAISEPGANTGELFF	TGTGCCATCAGTGAACCGGGGGCCAACACCGGGGAGCTGTTTTTT
-	-	TRBJ2-2	TRBV7-2	CASSLSPNVPTGELFF	TGTGCCAGCAGCTTATCCCCGAACGTCCCCACCGGGGAGCTGTTTTTT
-	many	TRBJ2-7	TRBV7-2	CASSRTEAYEQYF	TGTGCCAGCAGCCGAACAGAAGCCTACGAGCAGTACTTC
TRBD2	few	TRBJ2-2	TRBV30	CAWKSGRATGGELFF	TGTGCCTGGAAGAGCGGGAGGGCCACAGGCGGGGAGCTGTTTTTT
-	-	TRBJ1-2	TRBV29-1	CSVRSREGYTF	TGCAGCGTCCGGAGCAGGGAAGGCTACACCTTC
TRBD1	-	TRBJ1-6	TRBV6-6	CASSYQQGRESPLHF	TGTGCCAGCAGTTACCAACAGGGGCGAGAGTCACCCCTCCACTTT
-	many	TRBJ1-1	TRBV28	CASSLLEVNTEAFF	TGTGCCAGCAGTTTATTAGAGGTGAACACTGAAGCTTTCTTT
-	few	TRBJ1-4	TRBV6-1	CASRGRPSNEKLFF	TGTGCCAGCAGGGGACGGCCGTCTAATGAAAAACTGTTTTTT
TRBD2	-	TRBJ2-2	TRBV3-1	CASRPTGTSANTGELFF	TGTGCCAGCAGGCCGACCGGGACTAGCGCGAACACCGGGGAGCTGTTTTTT
TRBD2	few	TRBJ2-7	TRBV20-1	CSASIRTSGSYEQYF	TGCAGTGCTAGTATCCGGACTAGCGGCTCCTACGAGCAGTACTTC
-	few	TRBJ2-7	TRBV15	CATSTRYYEQYF	TGTGCCACCAGCACCCGATACTACGAGCAGTACTTC
TRBD1	-	TRBJ2-3	TRBV20-1	CSVQGQGRADTQYF	TGCAGTGTGCAGGGACAGGGGAGGGCGGATACGCAGTATTTT
-	few	TRBJ1-3	TRBV12-3/TRBV12-4	CASSLWRNTIYF	TGTGCCAGCAGTTTATGGAGAAACACCATATATTTT
-	-	TRBJ1-6	TRBV9	CASSPHRSNSPLHF	TGTGCCAGCAGCCCCCACAGGAGTAATTCACCCCTCCACTTT
TRBD2	many	TRBJ2-1	TRBV14	CASSERLAGDNEQFF	TGTGCCAGCAGCGAAAGACTAGCGGGAGACAATGAGCAGTTCTTC
TRBD1	-	TRBJ2-5	TRBV9	CASSLEPGTAIMETQYF	TGTGCCAGCAGCTTGGAACCCGGGACAGCCATCATGGAGACCCAGTACTTC
TRBD2	many	TRBJ2-7	TRBV5-1	CASRVAGTSGNEQYF	TGCGCCAGCAGGGTCGCCGGGACTAGCGGGAACGAGCAGTACTTC
TRBD2	many	TRBJ2-1	TRBV28	CASSLSPSGGYNEQFF	TGTGCCAGCAGTTTATCACCCAGCGGGGGTTACAATGAGCAGTTCTTC
-	few	TRBJ2-3	TRBV20-1	CSARRDGAVGVYF	TGCAGTGCTAGACGGGACGGGGCCGTGGGCGTGTATTTT
-	-	TRBJ2-3	TRBV6-5	CASSYLEDTQYF	TGTGCCAGCAGTTACCTTGAAGATACGCAGTATTTT
-	many	TRBJ1-5	TRBV3-1	CASSPGQGRVQPQHF	TGTGCCAGCAGCCCCGGACAAGGGCGGGTTCAGCCCCAGCATTTT
TRBD2	many	TRBJ2-1	TRBV27	CASSPTTSGLYNEQFF	TGTGCCAGCAGTCCGACGACTAGCGGCTTATACAATGAGCAGTTCTTC
-	many	TRBJ1-1	TRBV2	CASSEEGREAEAFF	TGTGCCAGCAGTGAAGAGGGACGGGAGGCTGAAGCTTTCTTT
TRBD1	few	TRBJ1-1	TRBV12-3/TRBV12-4	CASRADRVITEAFF	TGTGCCAGCAGGGCAGACAGGGTAATAACTGAAGCTTTCTTT
-	-	TRBJ2-7	TRBV10-2	CASSESAYEQYF	TGCGCCAGCAGTGAGTCAGCCTACGAGCAGTACTTC
TRBD1	many	TRBJ2-5	TRBV24-1	CATSDPTGGGETQYF	TGTGCCACCAGTGATCCTACAGGGGGCGGAGAGACCCAGTACTTC
TRBD2	few	TRBJ2-3	TRBV11-2	CASSAHHRGVAGPTDTQYF	TGTGCCAGCAGCGCACATCATAGGGGGGTAGCGGGGCCCACAGATACGCAGTATTTT
-	-	TRBJ1-5	TRBV20-1	CSAIGGGREPQHF	TGCAGTGCTATCGGTGGAGGGCGGGAGCCCCAGCATTTT
-	-	TRBJ2-2	TRBV20-1	CSAGGGGSMNTGELFF	TGCAGTGCAGGTGGGGGGGGCTCAATGAACACCGGGGAGCTGTTTTTT
-	-	TRBJ2-7	TRBV5-6	CASSSQQGRGYEQYF	TGTGCCAGCAGCTCTCAACAGGGGAGGGGGTACGAGCAGTACTTC
-	-	TRBJ1-5	TRBV19	CASSMLPDLSQPQHF	TGTGCCAGTAGTATGCTCCCGGATTTGAGTCAGCCCCAGCATTTT
-	-	TRBJ1-2	TRBV9	CASSNRVKGYTF	TGTGCCAGCAGCAACAGGGTGAAAGGCTACACCTTC
-	-	TRBJ1-2	TRBV5-1	CASSLLAQGTRGYTF	TGCGCCAGCAGCTTGTTGGCACAGGGCACGAGAGGCTACACCTTC
-	many	TRBJ1-2	TRBV14	CASSQEGLGGYGYTF	TGTGCCAGCAGCCAAGAAGGCCTAGGGGGCTATGGCTACACCTTC